The sequence of this T cell receptor (beta chain) was determined in a study of blood T cell repertoires in COVID-19. Study information: Specimens from acute and convalescent COVID-19 originated in the United States, Italy and Spain. The analysed material was cDNA or gDNA that came from T cells, B-cell-depleted T cells, or PBMCs.

In the original analysis: For nucleated cells, counts were estimated from reference gene primer amplification. TCRdb's table, derived via immunoSEQ multiplex PCR, lists solely in-frame clones and lacks some. That table gives V, J and clone size, and the DNA gave D and trimming. The table has 150,000 or so clones, more than 65% seen once. This sequence originates from a woman aged 55-69 years with acute or convalescent COVID-19. Sample: peripheral blood.

CDR3 residues: CASSLAHEVGAFF. CDR3 DNA: TGCGCCAGCAGCTTGGCCCACGAGGTAGGAGCTTTCTTT. The gene calls are TRBV5-1 and TRBJ1-1; D ambiguous. The germline V gene has CDR1 SGHRS and CDR2 YFSETQ. This CDR3 spans 13 amino acids. Trimming left V 0 bases short and J 10 bases short, with 13 bases between.